The clone carrying this T cell receptor (beta chain) was counted many times. Its cognate antigen is unknown. The library was made from cDNA and included unique molecular identifiers. TCRdb redid the calling of the PCR reads with MiXCR, one entry per CDR3 protein. The table records around 250,000 distinct CDR3 sequences, less than 40% of them present only once. The data derive from a study of post-analysis software for immune sequencing data. General study results and limits: TRBV segments more frequent in patients than in controls numbered five and included TRBV5-6, TRBV5-1 and TRBV20-1.

V was pared by 5 bases and J by 3 bases, with 14 bases of the junction left unmatched. CDR1 and CDR2 (germline): SEHNR, FQNEAQ (reference sequence). This CDR3 has 18 amino acids. This clonotype was obtained from a girl between 10 and 17 years old with multiple sclerosis. J is TRBJ2-4 and V is TRBV7-9; 9 nucleotides match TRBD1. The sequencing input was blood. The CDR3: CASSDSGDRESSKNIQYF. Written as DNA, the CDR3 is TGTGCCAGCAGCGATTCGGGGGACAGGGAGAGTAGCAAAAACATTCAGTACTTC. Complete variable domain (other parts from reference TRBV7-9 and TRBJ2-4): DTGVSQNPRHKITKRGQNVTFRCDPISEHNRLYWYRQTLGQGPEFLTYFQNEAQLEKSRLLSDRFSAERPKGSFSTLEIQRTEQGDSAMYLCASSDSGDRESSKNIQYFGAGTRLSVL.